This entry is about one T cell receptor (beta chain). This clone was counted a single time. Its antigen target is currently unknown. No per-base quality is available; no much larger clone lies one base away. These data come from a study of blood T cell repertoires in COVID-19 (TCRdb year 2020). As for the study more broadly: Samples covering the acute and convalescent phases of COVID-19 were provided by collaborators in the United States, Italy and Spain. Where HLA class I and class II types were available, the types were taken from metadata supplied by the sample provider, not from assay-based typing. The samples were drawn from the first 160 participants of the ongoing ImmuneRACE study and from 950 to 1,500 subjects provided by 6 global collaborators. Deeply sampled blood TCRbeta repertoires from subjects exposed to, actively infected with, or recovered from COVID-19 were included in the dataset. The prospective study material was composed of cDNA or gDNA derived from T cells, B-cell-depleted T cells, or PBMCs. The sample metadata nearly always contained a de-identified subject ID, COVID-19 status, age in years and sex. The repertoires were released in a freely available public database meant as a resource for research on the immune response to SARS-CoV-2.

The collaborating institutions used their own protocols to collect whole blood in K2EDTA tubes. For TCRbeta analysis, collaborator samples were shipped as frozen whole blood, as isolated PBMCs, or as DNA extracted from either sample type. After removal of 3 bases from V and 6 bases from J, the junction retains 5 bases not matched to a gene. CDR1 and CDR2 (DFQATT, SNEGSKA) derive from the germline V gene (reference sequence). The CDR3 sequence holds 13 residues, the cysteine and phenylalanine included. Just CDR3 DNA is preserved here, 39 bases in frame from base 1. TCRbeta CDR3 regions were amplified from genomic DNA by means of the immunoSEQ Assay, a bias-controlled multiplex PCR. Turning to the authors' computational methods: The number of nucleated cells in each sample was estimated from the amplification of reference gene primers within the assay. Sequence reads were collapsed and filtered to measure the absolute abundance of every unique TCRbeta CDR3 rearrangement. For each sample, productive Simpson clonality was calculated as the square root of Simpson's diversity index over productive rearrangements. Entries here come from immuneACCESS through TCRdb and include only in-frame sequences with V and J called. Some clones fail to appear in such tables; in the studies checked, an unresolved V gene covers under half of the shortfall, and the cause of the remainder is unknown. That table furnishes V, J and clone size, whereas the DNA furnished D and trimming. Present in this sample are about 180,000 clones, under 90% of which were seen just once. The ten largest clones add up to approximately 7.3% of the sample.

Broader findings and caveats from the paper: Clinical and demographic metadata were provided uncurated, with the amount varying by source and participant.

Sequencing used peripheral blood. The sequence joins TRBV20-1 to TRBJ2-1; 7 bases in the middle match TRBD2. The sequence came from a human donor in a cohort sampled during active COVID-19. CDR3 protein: CSASRGDLNEQFF. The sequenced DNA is TGCAGTGCTAGTCGGGGGGACCTCAATGAGCAGTTCTTC.